This entry is about one T cell receptor (beta chain). This sample was taken from a study of T cell changes during pregnancy in multiple sclerosis. The V gene's germline CDR1 is MNHEY and CDR2 SVGAGI. The CDR3 loop spans 15 amino acids. Trimming pared 2 bases from V and 1 base from J, leaving 8 bases between. Sequencing used immunoSEQ multiplex PCR; TCRdb keeps in-frame clones, though not all of them. The repertoire consists of about 88,000 clones, with roughly 90% occurring once and the leading ten covering 1.5%. This receptor was obtained from a female donor with multiple sclerosis, enrolled in a pregnancy study. The rearrangement links TRBV6-5 to TRBJ1-4; D ambiguous. The sample was peripheral blood, taken in the first trimester of pregnancy. DNA for the CDR3: TGTGCCAGCAGTTACGGGCGGGGAACTAATGAAAAACTGTTTTTT. Encoded protein: CASSYGRGTNEKLFF.